The rows below give T cell receptor beta chains drawn from one sample of a study of blood T cells in healthy people across ages. TCRdb called the 5' RACE reads again in MiXCR, with one record for every CDR3 protein. The table includes 850,000 to 1,000,000 distinct CDR3 sequences, about 48% detected once. Sequencing was done on a sample of blood. These receptors were obtained from a man between 25 and 39 years old in good health. Both conserved end residues are part of each CDR3. D genes are given only for firm matches. Where a row states a size, it is once, few, many or the class of an expanded clone; other rows omit it.

-	TRBV4-2	few	TRBJ2-7	TGTGCCAGCAGCCCTGAGGGGTTATACGAGCAGTACTTC	CASSPEGLYEQYF
TRBD1	TRBV7-2	-	TRBJ1-4	TGTGCCAGCAGCCCGGGACAGGGAGAAAAACTGTTTTTT	CASSPGQGEKLFF
-	TRBV14	many	TRBJ1-1	TGTGCCAGCAGCCAAAGGGGCCATATGGACACTGAAGCTTTCTTT	CASSQRGHMDTEAFF
TRBD2	TRBV4-1	-	TRBJ2-3	TGCGCCAGCAGCTCTCAAGACCTAAAAGCGGGGGGTACAGATACGCAGTATTTT	CASSSQDLKAGGTDTQYF
TRBD1	TRBV5-6	few	TRBJ1-2	TGTGCCAGCAGCTCTCAATACGGACAGGGTGAAGGCTATGGCTACACCTTC	CASSSQYGQGEGYGYTF
TRBD1	TRBV7-9	-	TRBJ2-7	TGTGCCAGCAGCTCCGGGACAGCTCGCGACGAGCAGTACTTC	CASSSGTARDEQYF
-	TRBV11-2	-	TRBJ2-3	TGTGCCAGCAGCCAGCTAGCCGATCCCACAGATACGCAGTATTTT	CASSQLADPTDTQYF
-	TRBV29-1	-	TRBJ1-4	TGCAGCGTTTCGACCGCGGGGCTTGGGGGTGAAAAACTGTTTTTT	CSVSTAGLGGEKLFF
-	TRBV28	-	TRBJ1-5	TGTGCCAGCAAAACATCTAGAAATCAGCCCCAGCATTTT	CASKTSRNQPQHF
TRBD1	TRBV5-5	-	TRBJ2-5	TGTGCCAGCAGCGGGACAGGGGGCGAGACCCAGTACTTC	CASSGTGGETQYF
-	TRBV7-9	-	TRBJ1-5	TGTGCCAGCAGCTTGATACAAGATCAGCCCCAGCATTTT	CASSLIQDQPQHF